These T cell receptor beta chains were read from a single sample in a study of circulating CD8 cells and anti-PD-1 response in melanoma. TCRdb re-called the reads through MiXCR, storing one row per CDR3 protein. Of about 240 distinct CDR3 sequences in the sample, about 12% are singletons; the top ten hold 55% to 80%. The sequencing here drew on CD8+ T cells from PBMCs, taken at baseline or after one month of anti-PD-1 therapy (not recorded which). All receptors derive from a human donor with melanoma. Each CDR3 is given with its conserved first and last residue. Fields, in order: CDR3 length, clone size, V gene, J gene, D gene, CDR3 protein, CDR3 DNA. A D gene is named only where the DNA matches it firmly. A clone size is listed for some rows: how often the clone was seen (once, few, many), or a class if it is expanded.

cdr3_length: 14
clone_size: medium-sized
v_call: TRBV25-1
j_call: TRBJ2-1
d_call: NA
cdr3_aa: CATGLMGFYNEQFF
cdr3_nt: TGTGCCACCGGGCTTATGGGGTTCTACAATGAGCAGTTCTTC

cdr3_length: 15
clone_size: medium-sized
v_call: TRBV4-1
j_call: TRBJ1-4
d_call: TRBD1
cdr3_aa: CASSQEPDRDEKLFF
cdr3_nt: TGCGCCAGCAGCCAAGAGCCCGACAGGGATGAAAAACTGTTTTTT

cdr3_length: 15
clone_size: NA
v_call: TRBV7-3
j_call: TRBJ2-3
d_call: TRBD2
cdr3_aa: CASGRLAGGTDTQYF
cdr3_nt: TGCGCCAGCGGCCGACTAGCGGGAGGGACAGATACGCAGTATTTT

cdr3_length: 15
clone_size: hyperexpanded
v_call: TRBV7-3
j_call: TRBJ2-1
d_call: TRBD2
cdr3_aa: CASSRLAGGTDEQFF
cdr3_nt: TGTGCCAGCAGCCGACTAGCGGGAGGTACAGATGAGCAGTTCTTC

cdr3_length: 14
clone_size: large
v_call: TRBV5-5
j_call: TRBJ2-7
d_call: TRBD1
cdr3_aa: CASSLEGQGHEQYF
cdr3_nt: TGTGCCAGCAGCTTGGAAGGACAGGGCCACGAGCAGTACTTC

cdr3_length: 16
clone_size: medium-sized
v_call: TRBV27
j_call: TRBJ2-3
d_call: NA
cdr3_aa: CASSLLSEARTDTQYF
cdr3_nt: TGTGCCAGCAGTTTACTGTCCGAAGCGCGCACAGATACGCAGTATTTT

cdr3_length: 16
clone_size: medium-sized
v_call: TRBV20-1
j_call: TRBJ2-1
d_call: TRBD1
cdr3_aa: CRVQGTDGSSYNEQFF
cdr3_nt: TGCAGGGTCCAAGGGACAGACGGAAGCTCCTACAATGAGCAGTTCTTC

cdr3_length: 16
clone_size: large
v_call: TRBV2
j_call: TRBJ2-5
d_call: TRBD2
cdr3_aa: CASRPGTSGRMETQYF
cdr3_nt: TGTGCCAGCAGACCTGGGACTAGCGGGAGAATGGAGACCCAGTACTTC

cdr3_length: 15
clone_size: hyperexpanded
v_call: TRBV7-3
j_call: TRBJ2-5
d_call: TRBD2
cdr3_aa: CASSRLAGGVETQYF
cdr3_nt: TGTGCCAGCAGTAGACTAGCGGGAGGAGTAGAGACCCAGTACTTC

cdr3_length: 15
clone_size: large
v_call: TRBV4-2
j_call: TRBJ2-7
d_call: TRBD1
cdr3_aa: CASSHRDRELNEQYF
cdr3_nt: TGTGCCAGCAGCCACCGGGACAGGGAGTTGAACGAGCAGTACTTC

cdr3_length: 14
clone_size: NA
v_call: TRBV27
j_call: TRBJ1-2
d_call: NA
cdr3_aa: CASSLGGQTYGYTF
cdr3_nt: TGTGCCAGCAGCCTAGGTGGACAGACCTATGGCTACACCTTC

cdr3_length: 13
clone_size: medium-sized
v_call: TRBV20-1
j_call: TRBJ2-3
d_call: NA
cdr3_aa: CSAPYLGRDTQYF
cdr3_nt: TGCAGTGCTCCTTACCTGGGGAGAGATACGCAGTATTTT

cdr3_length: 15
clone_size: medium-sized
v_call: TRBV20-1
j_call: TRBJ2-1
d_call: NA
cdr3_aa: CSAPTGASFDNEQFF
cdr3_nt: TGCAGTGCTCCTACGGGAGCCTCTTTTGACAATGAGCAGTTCTTC

cdr3_length: 15
clone_size: large
v_call: TRBV27
j_call: TRBJ2-7
d_call: TRBD1
cdr3_aa: CASSPRTGGDYEQYF
cdr3_nt: TGTGCCAGCAGTCCCCGGACAGGGGGTGATTACGAGCAGTACTTC

cdr3_length: 15
clone_size: NA
v_call: TRBV5-5
j_call: TRBJ1-5
d_call: NA
cdr3_aa: CASSSLQGEHQPQHF
cdr3_nt: TGTGCCAGCAGCTCACTACAGGGTGAACATCAGCCCCAGCATTTT

cdr3_length: 16
clone_size: hyperexpanded
v_call: TRBV7-3
j_call: TRBJ2-7
d_call: TRBD1
cdr3_aa: CASIGEPGQGGYEQYF
cdr3_nt: TGTGCCAGCATCGGCGAACCGGGACAGGGAGGCTACGAGCAGTACTTC

cdr3_length: 16
clone_size: medium-sized
v_call: TRBV6-2/TRBV6-3
j_call: TRBJ2-1
d_call: TRBD2
cdr3_aa: CANSRGLAASYNEQFF
cdr3_nt: TGTGCCAACAGTCGTGGACTAGCGGCCTCCTACAATGAGCAGTTCTTC

cdr3_length: 13
clone_size: large
v_call: TRBV27
j_call: TRBJ2-7
d_call: NA
cdr3_aa: CASSLEEGYEQYF
cdr3_nt: TGTGCCAGCAGTTTAGAGGAGGGCTACGAGCAGTACTTC

cdr3_length: 15
clone_size: large
v_call: TRBV20-1
j_call: TRBJ2-7
d_call: TRBD2
cdr3_aa: CSASPLAGRIYEQYF
cdr3_nt: TGCAGTGCTAGTCCCCTAGCGGGAAGAATCTACGAGCAGTACTTC

cdr3_length: 13
clone_size: medium-sized
v_call: TRBV27
j_call: TRBJ2-7
d_call: NA
cdr3_aa: CASSPTVAAEQYF
cdr3_nt: TGTGCCAGCAGTCCGACAGTGGCGGCTGAGCAGTACTTC

cdr3_length: 14
clone_size: NA
v_call: TRBV20-1
j_call: TRBJ2-1
d_call: TRBD1
cdr3_aa: CSARTGAPYNGQFF
cdr3_nt: TGCAGTGCTCGGACAGGGGCTCCCTACAATGGGCAGTTCTTC

cdr3_length: 15
clone_size: large
v_call: TRBV11-2
j_call: TRBJ2-7
d_call: TRBD1
cdr3_aa: CASRPIDRGDNEQYF
cdr3_nt: TGTGCCAGCAGACCCATAGACAGGGGGGACAACGAGCAGTACTTC

cdr3_length: 15
clone_size: medium-sized
v_call: TRBV20-1
j_call: TRBJ1-2
d_call: NA
cdr3_aa: CSASGGKDKHYGYTF
cdr3_nt: TGCAGTGCTAGCGGGGGGAAGGATAAGCACTATGGCTACACCTTC

cdr3_length: 13
clone_size: large
v_call: TRBV27
j_call: TRBJ2-7
d_call: NA
cdr3_aa: CASSATSWDEQYF
cdr3_nt: TGTGCCAGCAGTGCGACTAGTTGGGACGAGCAGTACTTC

cdr3_length: 16
clone_size: large
v_call: TRBV28
j_call: TRBJ2-3
d_call: TRBD2
cdr3_aa: CASSPLAGGQFDTQYF
cdr3_nt: TGTGCCAGCAGTCCACTAGCGGGAGGGCAGTTCGATACGCAGTATTTT

cdr3_length: 13
clone_size: medium-sized
v_call: TRBV27
j_call: TRBJ2-7
d_call: NA
cdr3_aa: CASSPTVEYEQYF
cdr3_nt: TGTGCCAGCAGCCCAACAGTTGAATACGAGCAGTACTTC

cdr3_length: 14
clone_size: medium-sized
v_call: TRBV20-1
j_call: TRBJ1-1
d_call: NA
cdr3_aa: CSGTPGGRYTEAFF
cdr3_nt: TGCAGTGGCACGCCCGGGGGAAGGTACACTGAAGCTTTCTTT

cdr3_length: 15
clone_size: medium-sized
v_call: TRBV7-2
j_call: TRBJ2-1
d_call: TRBD2
cdr3_aa: CASSALGLSYNEQFF
cdr3_nt: TGTGCCAGCAGCGCCCTGGGACTATCCTACAATGAGCAGTTCTTC

cdr3_length: 15
clone_size: large
v_call: TRBV7-3
j_call: TRBJ2-3
d_call: NA
cdr3_aa: CASSRLAKGTDTQYF
cdr3_nt: TGTGCCAGCAGCCGGCTAGCGAAGGGCACAGATACGCAGTATTTT

cdr3_length: 17
clone_size: large
v_call: TRBV4-3
j_call: TRBJ2-1
d_call: TRBD1
cdr3_aa: CASSQGDWTGPRDEQFF
cdr3_nt: TGCGCCAGCAGCCAAGGGGACTGGACAGGGCCCAGGGATGAGCAGTTCTTC

cdr3_length: 13
clone_size: medium-sized
v_call: TRBV27
j_call: TRBJ2-2
d_call: NA
cdr3_aa: CASSPTGEAELFF
cdr3_nt: TGTGCCAGCAGTCCGACTGGCGAGGCGGAGCTGTTTTTT

cdr3_length: 14
clone_size: large
v_call: TRBV2
j_call: TRBJ1-3
d_call: NA
cdr3_aa: CASSDPGNTDTIYF
cdr3_nt: TGTGCCAGCAGTGATCCGGGTAACACGGACACCATATATTTT

cdr3_length: 11
clone_size: medium-sized
v_call: TRBV7-2
j_call: TRBJ2-7
d_call: NA
cdr3_aa: CASSLNYEQYF
cdr3_nt: TGTGCCAGCAGCTTAAATTACGAGCAGTACTTC

cdr3_length: 14
clone_size: medium-sized
v_call: TRBV11-1
j_call: TRBJ2-2
d_call: NA
cdr3_aa: CASSESPNTGELFF
cdr3_nt: TGTGCCAGCAGCGAAAGTCCTAACACCGGGGAGCTGTTTTTT

cdr3_length: 13
clone_size: medium-sized
v_call: TRBV6-2/TRBV6-3
j_call: TRBJ2-7
d_call: NA
cdr3_aa: CASGAEHSYEQYF
cdr3_nt: TGTGCCAGCGGGGCGGAACACTCCTACGAGCAGTACTTC

cdr3_length: 14
clone_size: large
v_call: TRBV28
j_call: TRBJ1-1
d_call: TRBD1
cdr3_aa: CASRTGVAEGEAFF
cdr3_nt: TGTGCCAGCAGGACAGGGGTTGCGGAAGGTGAAGCTTTCTTT

cdr3_length: 14
clone_size: large
v_call: TRBV25-1
j_call: TRBJ2-1
d_call: TRBD2
cdr3_aa: CASSLAGDGNEQFF
cdr3_nt: TGTGCCAGCAGTTTGGCGGGAGACGGAAATGAGCAGTTCTTC

cdr3_length: 17
clone_size: large
v_call: TRBV28
j_call: TRBJ2-1
d_call: TRBD1
cdr3_aa: CASSFLTGGGSYNEQFF
cdr3_nt: TGTGCCAGCAGTTTTTTGACAGGGGGAGGCTCCTACAATGAGCAGTTCTTC

cdr3_length: 15
clone_size: medium-sized
v_call: TRBV4-2
j_call: TRBJ2-7
d_call: NA
cdr3_aa: CASSQENGPGYEQYF
cdr3_nt: TGTGCCAGCAGCCAAGAAAACGGGCCTGGCTACGAGCAGTACTTC

cdr3_length: 15
clone_size: large
v_call: TRBV5-6
j_call: TRBJ2-6
d_call: NA
cdr3_aa: CASSLDYSGANVLTF
cdr3_nt: TGTGCCAGCAGCTTGGACTACTCTGGGGCCAACGTCCTGACTTTC

cdr3_length: 17
clone_size: large
v_call: TRBV2
j_call: TRBJ1-1
d_call: NA
cdr3_aa: CASSGLRTRTMNTEAFF
cdr3_nt: TGTGCCAGCAGTGGCCTCCGGACCCGGACCATGAACACTGAAGCTTTCTTT

cdr3_length: 16
clone_size: large
v_call: TRBV9
j_call: TRBJ2-1
d_call: NA
cdr3_aa: CASSVVGTLTYNEQFF
cdr3_nt: TGTGCCAGCAGCGTAGTCGGCACGTTGACCTACAATGAGCAGTTCTTC

cdr3_length: 12
clone_size: medium-sized
v_call: TRBV6-2/TRBV6-3
j_call: TRBJ2-1
d_call: NA
cdr3_aa: CASSYPDPEQFF
cdr3_nt: TGTGCCAGCAGTTACCCGGACCCAGAGCAGTTCTTC

cdr3_length: 13
clone_size: medium-sized
v_call: TRBV27
j_call: TRBJ2-6
d_call: NA
cdr3_aa: CASSLSGANVLTF
cdr3_nt: TGTGCCAGCAGTTTGAGCGGGGCCAACGTCCTGACTTTC

cdr3_length: 15
clone_size: large
v_call: TRBV2
j_call: TRBJ2-7
d_call: TRBD1
cdr3_aa: CASSEWTGRSDEQYF
cdr3_nt: TGTGCCAGCAGTGAATGGACAGGGCGTTCAGACGAGCAGTACTTC

cdr3_length: 15
clone_size: medium-sized
v_call: TRBV7-9
j_call: TRBJ1-4
d_call: NA
cdr3_aa: CASSSPLVKGEKLFF
cdr3_nt: TGTGCCAGCAGCTCCCCCCTAGTCAAGGGGGAAAAACTGTTTTTT

cdr3_length: 16
clone_size: hyperexpanded
v_call: TRBV27
j_call: TRBJ2-5
d_call: TRBD2
cdr3_aa: CASSEGLAGLQETQYF
cdr3_nt: TGTGCCAGCAGTGAGGGACTAGCGGGCTTACAAGAGACCCAGTACTTC

cdr3_length: 16
clone_size: medium-sized
v_call: TRBV14
j_call: TRBJ2-7
d_call: NA
cdr3_aa: CASSLLDKKIAYEQYF
cdr3_nt: TGTGCCAGCAGCCTGCTGGATAAGAAAATAGCCTACGAGCAGTACTTC

cdr3_length: 13
clone_size: medium-sized
v_call: TRBV20-1
j_call: TRBJ2-7
d_call: TRBD1
cdr3_aa: CSQSRQGAHEQYF
cdr3_nt: TGCAGTCAGAGTAGACAGGGGGCCCACGAGCAGTACTTC

cdr3_length: 15
clone_size: NA
v_call: TRBV7-8
j_call: TRBJ1-4
d_call: NA
cdr3_aa: CASSLGGIANEKLFF
cdr3_nt: TGTGCCAGCAGCTTAGGGGGCATCGCTAATGAAAAACTGTTTTTT

cdr3_length: 13
clone_size: medium-sized
v_call: TRBV24-1
j_call: TRBJ2-7
d_call: NA
cdr3_aa: CATSGGGSYEQYF
cdr3_nt: TGTGCCACCAGTGGAGGGGGCTCCTACGAGCAGTACTTC

cdr3_length: 14
clone_size: medium-sized
v_call: TRBV20-1
j_call: TRBJ2-7
d_call: NA
cdr3_aa: CSARSVLQSYEQYF
cdr3_nt: TGCAGTGCTAGATCGGTATTACAATCCTACGAGCAGTACTTC

cdr3_length: 19
clone_size: NA
v_call: TRBV7-8
j_call: TRBJ2-7
d_call: TRBD2
cdr3_aa: CASSLATGTSGPWSYEQYF
cdr3_nt: TGTGCCAGCAGCTTAGCCACTGGGACTAGCGGGCCTTGGAGCTACGAGCAGTACTTC

cdr3_length: 14
clone_size: large
v_call: TRBV27
j_call: TRBJ2-7
d_call: TRBD2
cdr3_aa: CASSSLAGVYEQYF
cdr3_nt: TGTGCCAGCAGTTCACTAGCGGGAGTCTACGAGCAGTACTTC

cdr3_length: 13
clone_size: NA
v_call: TRBV24-1
j_call: TRBJ1-1
d_call: NA
cdr3_aa: CATARRTGTEAFF
cdr3_nt: TGTGCCACCGCCCGGCGGACCGGGACTGAAGCTTTCTTT

cdr3_length: 15
clone_size: NA
v_call: TRBV28
j_call: TRBJ1-4
d_call: NA
cdr3_aa: CASSWGTAGSEKLFF
cdr3_nt: TGTGCCAGCAGTTGGGGGACGGCGGGTAGTGAAAAACTGTTTTTT